This T cell receptor (beta chain) was captured by sequencing in a study of blood T cell repertoires in COVID-19. Study overall: The United States, Italy and Spain supplied acute and convalescent COVID-19 samples. PBMCs, B-cell-depleted T cells, or T cells were the source of the cDNA or gDNA that made up the material.

Worth noting for this clone: Other nucleotide sequences from this sample produce the same CDR3.

How the authors handled the data: Amplification from reference gene primers served as the basis for estimated nucleated cell counts. Assay used: immunoSEQ multiplex PCR; TCRdb lists only in-frame clones, some missing. V, J and clone size were drawn from that table, and D and trimming were deduced from the DNA. The data show almost 300,000 clones, approximately 86% seen once. V lost 0 bases and J lost 5; bases outside the gene matches: 1. Germline V gene data show CDR1 as KGHSH and CDR2 as LQKENI. This CDR3 has 15 amino acids. The sample comprised peripheral blood. The chain uses TRBV18 and TRBJ1-6; 7 bases fit TRBD1. This receptor was taken from a man in his 70s with acute or convalescent COVID-19. CDR3 amino acids: CASSPPGGDNSPLHF. CDR3 DNA sequence: TGTGCCAGCTCACCACCAGGGGGCGATAATTCACCCCTCCACTTT.